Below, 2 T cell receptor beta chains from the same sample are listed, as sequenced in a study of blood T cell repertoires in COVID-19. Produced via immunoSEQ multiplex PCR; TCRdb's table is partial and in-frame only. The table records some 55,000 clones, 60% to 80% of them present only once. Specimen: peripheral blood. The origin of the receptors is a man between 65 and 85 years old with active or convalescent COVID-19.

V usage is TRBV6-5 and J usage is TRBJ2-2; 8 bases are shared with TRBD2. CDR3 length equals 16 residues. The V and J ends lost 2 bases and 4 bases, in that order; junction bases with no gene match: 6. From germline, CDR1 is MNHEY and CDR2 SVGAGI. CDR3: CASSYGGGLGTGELFF. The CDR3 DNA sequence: TGTGCCAGCAGTTACGGCGGGGGGCTAGGCACCGGGGAGCTGTTTTTT.

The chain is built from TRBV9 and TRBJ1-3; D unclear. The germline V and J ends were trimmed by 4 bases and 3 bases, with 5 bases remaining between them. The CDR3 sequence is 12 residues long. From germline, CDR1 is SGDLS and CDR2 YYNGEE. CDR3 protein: CASSRSGNTIYF. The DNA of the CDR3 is TGTGCCAGCAGCCGCAGTGGAAACACCATATATTTT. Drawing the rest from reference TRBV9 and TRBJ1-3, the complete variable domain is DSGVTQTPKHLITATGQRVTLRCSPRSGDLSVYWYQQSLDQGLQFLIQYYNGEERAKGNILERFSAQQFPDLHSELNLSSLELGDSALYFCASSRSGNTIYFGEGSWLTVV.